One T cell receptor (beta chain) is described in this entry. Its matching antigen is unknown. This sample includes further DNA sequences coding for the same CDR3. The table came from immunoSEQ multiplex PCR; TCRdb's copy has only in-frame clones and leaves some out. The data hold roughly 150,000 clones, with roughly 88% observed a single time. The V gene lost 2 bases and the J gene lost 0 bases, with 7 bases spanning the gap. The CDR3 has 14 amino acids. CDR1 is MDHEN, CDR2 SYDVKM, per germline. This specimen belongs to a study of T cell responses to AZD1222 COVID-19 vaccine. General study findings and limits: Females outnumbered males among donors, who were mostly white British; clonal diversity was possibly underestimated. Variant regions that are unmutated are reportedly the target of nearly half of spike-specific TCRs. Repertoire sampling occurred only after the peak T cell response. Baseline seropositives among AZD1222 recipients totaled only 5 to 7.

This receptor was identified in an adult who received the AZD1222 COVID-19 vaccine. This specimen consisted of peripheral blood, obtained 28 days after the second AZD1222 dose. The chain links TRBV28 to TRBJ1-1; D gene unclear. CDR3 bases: TGTGCCAGCAGTTTACCGGGGATGAACACTGAAGCTTTCTTT. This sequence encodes CASSLPGMNTEAFF.